Shown below are 10 T cell receptor beta chains from a single sample sequenced in a study of T cells in Graves' hyperthyroidism and ophthalmopathy (dated by TCRdb to between 2018 and 2020). To prepare the library, multiplex PCR was applied. The sequencer was an Illumina HiSeq 2000. TCR beta CDR3 regions were amplified from RNA transcripts. A first-round RT-PCR of the TCR CDR3 used the HTBI primer set with the Qiagen OneStep RT-PCR kit. TCRdb took the public reads, trimmed them with fastp at Q25, ran MiXCR for clone calling and kept in-frame beta chains. When rows share a CDR3 protein, they turn into one entry using the most common DNA and genes. This sample lists approximately 210,000 distinct CDR3 sequences; roughly 18% were detected once. Of the sample, around 52% is held by the ten largest clones. The sample taken for sequencing was blood. The receptor source for this set is a man between 50 and 59 years old with Graves' hyperthyroidism.

This sequence joins TRBV3-1 and TRBJ1-4; 9 bases match TRBD1. Losses at the gene ends were 4 bases for V and 10 bases for J; bases not matched to a gene: 10. This CDR3 contains 15 residues. The germline gives CDR1 LGHDT, CDR2 YNNKEL (reference sequence). CDR3 sequence (DNA): TGTGCCAGCAGCCCGAGGACAGGGGAGGCCCTAAAACTGTTTTTT. Its translation is CASSPRTGEALKLFF.

As DNA, the CDR3 is TGTGCTAGTGGTTTGTGGCCCACTAGCGGGAGACGGTTTGCCTACGAGCAGTACTTC. Residues: CASGLWPTSGRRFAYEQYF. The genes are TRBV12-5 and TRBJ2-7; 11 bases map to TRBD2. The V gene end was trimmed by 2 bases and the J gene end by 2 bases; junction bases not matched to a gene: 14. The germline V gene encodes CDR1 LGHNT and CDR2 FRNRAP. The CDR3 runs to 19 residues.

The table lists this clonotype with many counts. The chain is built from TRBV10-3 and TRBJ1-5, with D uncertain. The CDR3 runs 14 residues. V shed 3 bases and J shed 0 bases, with 6 bases lying between them. Germline V gene lookup returns CDR1 ENHRY and CDR2 SYGVKD. As DNA, the CDR3 is TGTGCCATCAGTGATAAGTATAGCAATCAGCCCCAGCATTTT. Its translation is CAISDKYSNQPQHF.

This clonotype has just a few counts. An end of the junction differs from the germline gene, which may be a read error. CDR3 region: CAGSSAGANTGELFF. In DNA, the CDR3 is TGTGCCGGCAGCTCAGCGGGGGCGAACACCGGGGAGCTGTTTTTT. This chain joins TRBV7-9 and TRBJ2-2, with 8 bases identical to TRBD2. CDR1 is SEHNR and CDR2 is FQNEAQ in the germline V gene (reference sequence). This CDR3 contains 15 residues.

The V gene is TRBV15, the J gene TRBJ1-2; TRBD1 is a possible D gene (5 bases). There are 12 residues in the CDR3. Trimming stripped 1 base from V and 10 bases from J, with 10 bases between. In germline, CDR1 is LNHNV, CDR2 YYDKDF (reference sequence). This chain's CDR3 is CATSRAEGLYTF. CDR3 bases: TGTGCCACCAGCAGAGCTGAGGGACTCTACACCTTC.

The gene calls are TRBV28 and TRBJ1-1; possibly TRBD1 for D (5 bases). There are 12 residues in the CDR3. The germline gives CDR1 MDHEN, CDR2 SYDVKM. V was shortened by 10 bases and J by 7 bases, with 16 bases between the two germline ends. The CDR3 DNA is TGTGCCACCAGAAGGCTAGGGGATGAAGCTTTCTTT. This codes for CATRRLGDEAFF.

This clonotype appeared many times. The chain combines TRBV2 with TRBJ2-3, with 8 positions matching TRBD1. This CDR3 comprises 15 residues. Germline CDR1 is SNHLY and CDR2 is FYNNEI. The ends lost 7 bases at V and 8 bases at J; junction bases unmatched: 14. The CDR3 loop reads CASTSQGDGRGTQYF. The CDR3, as DNA: TGTGCCAGCACATCACAGGGGGATGGACGCGGTACGCAGTATTTT.

This clonotype was seen at least ten times. This chain uses TRBV11-1 with TRBJ2-6, with TRBD1 identical over 8 bases. The germline V gene encodes CDR1 SGHAT and CDR2 FQDESV (reference sequence). V lost 5 bases and J lost 1; bases outside the gene matches: 4. There are 16 residues in the CDR3. The CDR3 nucleotides read TGTGCCAGCAGCCCTAGGACAGGGTCTGGGGCCAACGTCCTGACTTTC. Translated: CASSPRTGSGANVLTF.

This clonotype was picked up many times. The J gene is TRBJ1-1, the V gene TRBV30; D is unclear. This CDR3 is 13 amino acids long. V lost 8 bases and J 2 bases, leaving 15 bases between the germline ends. The germline gives CDR1 GTSNPN, CDR2 SVGIG (reference sequence). The CDR3 reads CARKDGVNTEAFF. CDR3 DNA sequence: TGTGCCCGCAAAGACGGAGTTAACACTGAAGCTTTCTTT.

This clonotype was seen repeatedly, ten times or more. The rearrangement links TRBV6-1 to TRBJ2-7; 10 positions match TRBD2. Germline CDR1 and CDR2: MNHNS and SASEGT. This CDR3 region has 16 residues. Unmatched junction bases numbered 10, after V lost 5 bases and J lost 3 bases. CDR3 region: CASSSRLAGKHYEQYF. The CDR3 DNA follows: TGTGCCAGCAGTTCCCGACTAGCGGGCAAGCACTACGAGCAGTACTTC.